The 20 T cell receptor beta chains below were found in one sample sequenced in a study of blood T cell repertoires in COVID-19 (dated by TCRdb to 2020 to 2022). The library was obtained by the immunoSEQ multiplex PCR assay. Entries here come from immuneACCESS through TCRdb and include only in-frame sequences with V and J called. Some clones fail to appear in such tables; in the studies checked, an unresolved V gene covers under half of the shortfall, and the cause of the remainder is unknown. This sample lists around 270,000 clones; less than 90% were detected once. The ten largest clones take up under 2.5% of the sample. The sample comprised peripheral blood. These receptors originate from a man aged 25 to 40 with active or convalescent COVID-19.

This clone was counted a single time. The V and J genes are TRBV18 and TRBJ2-1; 7 positions match TRBD2. Looked up from germline, CDR1 is KGHSH and CDR2 is LQKENI. V shed 1 base and J 0 bases; nucleotides not matched to a gene: 9. This CDR3 contains 18 residues. This chain's CDR3 is CASSPREGERSSYNEQFF. The CDR3 DNA sequence: TGTGCCAGCTCACCACGGGAGGGCGAGCGAAGCTCCTACAATGAGCAGTTCTTC.

This chain connects TRBV6-5 to TRBJ1-3; D is unclear. CDR1 and CDR2 (germline): MNHEY, SVGAGI. The CDR3 extends over 15 amino acids. The V end lost 4 bases, the J end lost 0 bases, and 10 bases lay between the germline ends. CDR3 DNA sequence: TGTGCCAGCAGTTCCTCAACCAGCTCTGGAAACACCATATATTTT. Protein: CASSSSTSSGNTIYF.

This clone has a handful of counts. The rearrangement joins TRBV7-2 to TRBJ2-7; a possible D gene is TRBD1 (5 bases). Between the trimmed V and J ends, which lost 6 bases and 0 bases, there was a span of 15 bases. CDR1 SGHTA and CDR2 FQGNSA come from the germline V gene. The CDR3 sequence is 15 residues long. CDR3 region: CASREATVGSYEQYF. The DNA for the CDR3 is TGTGCCAGCAGGGAAGCGACAGTAGGCTCCTACGAGCAGTACTTC.

V gene TRBV5-5 combines with J gene TRBJ1-1, with TRBD1 as a possible D gene (6 bases). The CDR3 totals 14 residues. Trimming removed 2 bases from V and 0 bases from J, with 8 bases in between. Germline V gene data show CDR1 as SGHKS and CDR2 as YYEKEE (reference sequence). The CDR3 reads CASSFTGMNTEAFF. The CDR3 bases are TGTGCCAGCAGCTTTACAGGGATGAACACTGAAGCTTTCTTT.

The chain employs TRBV25-1 and TRBJ1-1; 7 bases map to TRBD1. The germline gives CDR1 MGHDK, CDR2 SYGVNS. With V trimmed by 8 bases and J by 4 bases, 1 base remained unmatched. The CDR3 has 11 residues. DNA of the CDR3: TGTGCCAGCCGGGACAGCACTGAAGCTTTCTTT. As protein: CASRDSTEAFF.

The chain recombines TRBV6-5 with TRBJ2-3; D might be TRBD1 (6 bases). The V gene's germline CDR1 is MNHEY and CDR2 SVGAGI. The CDR3 has 14 amino acids. The V end lost 6 bases, the J end lost 1 base, and 11 bases lay between the germline ends. This chain's CDR3 is CASRRGFGTDTQYF. The CDR3 DNA reads TGTGCCAGCAGGAGGGGGTTTGGCACAGATACGCAGTATTTT.

In nucleotides, the CDR3 is TGCGCCAGCAGCCAAGCAGGGTCTGCTTTCTTT. Its translation is CASSQAGSAFF. The chain is built from TRBV4-1 and TRBJ1-1; tentative D call: TRBD1 (5 bases). The CDR3 contains 11 residues. From germline, CDR1 is MGHRA and CDR2 YSYEKL. Trimming left V 1 base short and J 11 bases short, with 8 bases between.

The rearrangement joins TRBV4-3 to TRBJ1-3; D gene ambiguous. Trimming took 0 bases from V and 0 from J, leaving 12 bases between them. Germline CDR1 and CDR2: LGHNA and YSLEER. The CDR3 contains 17 residues. The CDR3 nucleotides read TGCGCCAGCAGCCAAGAATACAGATTATACTCTGGAAACACCATATATTTT. Amino acids: CASSQEYRLYSGNTIYF.

Only a few counts were recorded for this clone. CDR3 residues: CASSSRGDTEAFF. Written as DNA, the CDR3 is TGTGCCAGCAGCTCCCGGGGAGACACTGAAGCTTTCTTT. The chain is built from TRBV11-1 and TRBJ1-1; no clear D. The germline V gene encodes CDR1 SGHAT and CDR2 FQDESV (reference sequence). Trimming left V 4 bases short and J 3 bases short, with 9 bases between. CDR3 length equals 13 residues.

This clone is a singleton in its sample. This chain links TRBV6-7 with TRBJ1-2; the match to TRBD1 covers 7 bases. TRBV6-7 is an ORF for which the function is uncertain. V gave up 7 bases and J gave up 7 bases; unmatched junction bases: 15. The CDR3 sequence is 15 residues long. The chain's CDR3 is CASTFLDRDEFGYTF. CDR3 sequence (DNA): TGTGCCAGCACGTTCCTTGACAGGGACGAGTTTGGCTACACCTTC.

The chain recombines TRBV30 with TRBJ2-7; D uncertain. Germline CDR1 GTSNPN, CDR2 SVGIG (reference sequence). V lost 4 bases and J 1 base, leaving 5 bases between the germline ends. The CDR3 runs to 11 residues. The DNA of the CDR3 is TGTGCCTGGACCGAGTCCTACGAGCAGTACTTC. Translated, it gives CAWTESYEQYF.

The chain is built from TRBV29-1 and TRBJ2-2; D perhaps matches TRBD1 (6 bases). This CDR3 has 15 residues. V was shortened by 2 bases and J by 7 bases, with 17 bases between the two germline ends. Germline V gene lookup returns CDR1 SQVTM and CDR2 ANQGSEA. CDR3: CSVELETGLVGELFF. Written as DNA, the CDR3 is TGCAGCGTTGAATTAGAGACAGGATTGGTCGGGGAGCTGTTTTTT.

The chain is built from TRBV19 and TRBJ2-7, with 7 bases lining up with TRBD1. Germline CDR1 is LNHDA and CDR2 is SQIVND (reference sequence). CDR3 length equals 16 residues. Germline trimming cut 5 bases from V and 1 base from J; bases unmatched to any gene: 11. This CDR3 is CASSPRGPQGSYEQYF. In DNA, the CDR3 is TGTGCCAGTAGTCCTAGGGGGCCACAGGGGTCCTACGAGCAGTACTTC.

The CDR3 bases are TGTGCCAGCAGCCAAAAATACAGGGGGACTTTAAACACCATATATTTT. Translation: CASSQKYRGTLNTIYF. The chain couples TRBV7-6 to TRBJ1-3; TRBD1 matches 8 bases. The CDR3 totals 16 residues. CDR1 is SGHVS, CDR2 FNYEAQ, per germline. Trimming at V came to 5 bases and at J to 6 bases, leaving 12 bases not matched to a gene.

V is TRBV3-1 (or the pseudogene TRBV3-2) and J is TRBJ1-1; D not certain. Germline-derived CDR1 and CDR2 are LGHDT and YNNKEL (reference sequence). Trimming cost V 5 bases and J 2 bases, with 12 bases left between them. The CDR3 has 14 residues. As DNA, the CDR3 is TGTGCCAGCAGCTCCCTAGGCACCAACACTGAAGCTTTCTTT. Protein product: CASSSLGTNTEAFF.

V and J are TRBV9 and TRBJ2-3; 8 nucleotides agree with TRBD1. This CDR3 comprises 13 residues. The germline CDR1 and CDR2 sequences are SGDLS and YYNGEE. The trim removed 5 bases at V and 4 bases at J, leaving 3 bases unmatched. The CDR3 sequence is CASRGQASDTQYF. CDR3 bases: TGTGCCAGCAGGGGACAGGCCTCAGATACGCAGTATTTT.

The gene calls are TRBV9 and TRBJ2-3; 13 nucleotides align to TRBD2. The CDR3 spans 18 residues. The V gene end was trimmed by 4 bases and the J gene end by 5 bases; junction bases not matched to a gene: 13. The germline V gene encodes CDR1 SGDLS and CDR2 YYNGEE. The CDR3 bases are TGTGCCAGCAGCCCCCAGCTCGGAGGGACTAGCGGGGTAGATACGCAGTATTTT. It specifies CASSPQLGGTSGVDTQYF.

Worth noting for this clone: The junction departs from the called germline gene at one end, perhaps through a read error. The chain employs TRBV18 and TRBJ1-1; weak D call: TRBD1 (5 bases). The CDR3 runs to 13 residues. From germline, CDR1 is KGHSH and CDR2 LQKENI. The CDR3 loop reads CASSPPQGTEAFF. CDR3 coding DNA: TGTGCCAGCTCCCCACCCCAGGGCACTGAAGCTTTCTTT.

This clone appeared a few times. The chain uses TRBV2 and TRBJ1-5; 7 nucleotides match TRBD1. The junction had 4 bases not matched to a gene; V was cut back by 3 bases and J by 2 bases. Germline CDR1 reads SNHLY; CDR2 reads FYNNEI. The CDR3 extends over 15 amino acids. This CDR3 is CASSDGGGRNQPQHF. The CDR3, as DNA: TGTGCCAGCAGTGACGGAGGGGGCCGCAATCAGCCCCAGCATTTT.

V and J are TRBV19 and TRBJ1-1, with D perhaps matching TRBD1 (5 bases). CDR1 is LNHDA and CDR2 is SQIVND in the germline V gene (reference sequence). V was pared by 3 bases and J by 6 bases, with 11 bases between. There are 13 residues in the CDR3. CDR3 nucleotide sequence: TGTGCCAGTAGTATCAGGGTCCGGGCTGAAGCTTTCTTT. Amino acids: CASSIRVRAEAFF.